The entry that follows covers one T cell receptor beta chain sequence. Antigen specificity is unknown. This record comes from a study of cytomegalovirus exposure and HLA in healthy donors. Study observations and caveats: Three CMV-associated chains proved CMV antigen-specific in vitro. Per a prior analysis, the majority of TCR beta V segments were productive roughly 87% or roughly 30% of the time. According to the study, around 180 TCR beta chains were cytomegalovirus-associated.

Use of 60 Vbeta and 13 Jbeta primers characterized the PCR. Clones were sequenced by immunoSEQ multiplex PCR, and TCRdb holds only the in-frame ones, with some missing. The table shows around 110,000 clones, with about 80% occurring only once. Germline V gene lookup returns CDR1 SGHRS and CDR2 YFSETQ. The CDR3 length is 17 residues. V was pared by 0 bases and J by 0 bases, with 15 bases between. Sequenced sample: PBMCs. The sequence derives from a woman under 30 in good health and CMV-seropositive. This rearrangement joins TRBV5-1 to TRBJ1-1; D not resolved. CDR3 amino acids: CASSLAPGNRMNTEAFF. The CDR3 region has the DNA TGCGCCAGCAGCTTGGCTCCAGGTAATAGGATGAACACTGAAGCTTTCTTT.